One sample yielded the 5 T cell receptor beta chains listed below, sequenced in a study of naive and memory T cell subsets (dated by TCRdb to the late 2010s). The study at large found these results: A few larger clonotypes were found in naive repertoires, especially CD8, and these larger clonotypes were possibly memory cells re-expressing CD45RA.

Libraries were made using UMI-ligation and nested PCR. Sequencing used an Illumina MiSeq. The beta constant-region primer was an equimolar mix of two oligonucleotides covering both TRBC1 and TRBC2. Four rounds of PCR were used to amplify ligated cDNA, with nested alpha and beta constant-region primers being used together with the SP2 primer. The public reads were run again by TCRdb, first through fastp at Q25 and then through MiXCR, and only productive beta chains were kept. Rows are unified per CDR3 protein, each entry keeping the most common DNA and genes. The sample table records 85,000 to 130,000 distinct CDR3 sequences; about 14% of these occur just once. Roughly 2.8% of the sample is held by the ten biggest clonotypes. These receptors have no known antigen. The sequencing sample was made of naive CD8+ T cells from blood. Reading the label with the study, this specimen's cell subset or site is: naive T cells, CD45RA high CD27+. The receptors stem from a human donor in good health.

This clonotype has only a few counts. The chain is built from TRBV2 and TRBJ2-1, with 7 bases identical to TRBD2. Germline V gene sequence: CDR1 SNHLY, CDR2 FYNNEI. The CDR3 loop spans 20 amino acids. With 2 bases clipped from V and 2 bases from J, the junction kept 18 bases outside the gene matches. The CDR3 here is CASSESNRWERGKTYNEQFF. CDR3 coding DNA: TGTGCCAGCAGTGAAAGTAACAGGTGGGAGCGGGGTAAGACCTACAATGAGCAGTTCTTC.

The gene calls are TRBV9 and TRBJ1-2; maybe TRBD1 (5 bases). This CDR3 is built from 14 residues. Trimming shortened V by 4 bases and J by 8 bases, and 18 bases separated the two germline ends. In germline, CDR1 is SGDLS, CDR2 YYNGEE. CDR3 DNA: TGTGCCAGCAGCTCTGAGGGGACGTCCGTCGGCTACACCTTC. Translating it yields CASSSEGTSVGYTF.

This clonotype was counted only a few times. This sequence joins TRBV18 and TRBJ1-1, with D perhaps TRBD1 (5 bases). The germline V gene encodes CDR1 KGHSH and CDR2 LQKENI. V gave up 2 bases and J gave up 6 bases, with 19 bases separating them. The CDR3 extends over 16 amino acids. The CDR3 DNA follows: TGTGCCAGCTCACCAAGCTTCGCGGGGGGGGGGGCTGAAGCTTTCTTT. Its translation: CASSPSFAGGGAEAFF.

There are many counts of this clonotype. V usage is TRBV24-1 and J usage is TRBJ2-3, with 10 positions matching TRBD2. V shed 1 base and J 6 bases; nucleotides not matched to a gene: 9. Germline CDR1 reads KGHDR; CDR2 reads SFDVKD. The CDR3 has 17 residues. The CDR3: CATSDFELAGTADTQYF. For the CDR3, the DNA is TGTGCCACCAGTGATTTCGAACTAGCGGGGACCGCGGATACGCAGTATTTT.

This clonotype showed up just a few times. The chain carries TRBV12-3 or TRBV12-4 and TRBJ1-6, with a tentative D call TRBD1 (5 bases). V lost 6 bases, J lost 3 bases, and 15 bases lay in between. This CDR3 contains 16 residues. The CDR3 bases are TGTGCCAGCAGACTCTCCGGGGACCGCTATAATTCACCCCTCCACTTT. Translating gives CASRLSGDRYNSPLHF.